Below are 23 T cell receptor beta chains sequenced from a single sample in a study of T-cell reconstitution after alpha-beta-depleted transplantation in children. Unique molecular identifiers were incorporated during preparation of the TCRbeta library. TCRdb passed the PCR reads through MiXCR, listing each CDR3 protein once. The table lists about 980,000 distinct CDR3 sequences, 25% to 30% of them singletons. The sample was PBMCs, mostly from graft donor cells, taken 360 days after TCRalphabeta/CD19-depleted stem cell transplant. These receptors all come from a boy in the first two years of life who had a stem cell transplant for SCID, so the T cells may come from the graft donor.

This clonotype was seen at least ten times. This chain links TRBV11-3 with TRBJ2-3; TRBD2 matches 8 bases. Trimming took 3 bases from V and 1 from J; bases not matched to a gene: 0. The CDR3 sequence is 14 residues long. The germline V gene has CDR1 SGHNT and CDR2 YENEEA. The DNA of the CDR3 is TGTGCCAGCAGCTTGACTAGCGGCACAGATACGCAGTATTTT. Its translation is CASSLTSGTDTQYF.

This clonotype was seen only a few times. The chain combines TRBV15 with TRBJ2-5; D is uncertain. V was cut by 0 bases and J by 1 base, with 12 bases left in between. This CDR3 is 16 amino acids long. Germline V CDR1 and CDR2: LNHNV, YYDKDF (reference sequence). CDR3 residues: CATSRDRLDVQETQYF. The CDR3, as DNA: TGTGCCACCAGCAGAGATCGATTGGACGTCCAAGAGACCCAGTACTTC.

This sequence joins TRBV29-1 and TRBJ2-5; TRBD2 might be the D (5 bases). CDR1 is SQVTM and CDR2 is ANQGSEA in the germline V gene. The CDR3 contains 12 residues. V lost 6 bases to trimming and J lost 5 bases, with 13 bases between them. Here the CDR3 reads CSVRAGVETQYF. The CDR3 DNA reads TGCAGCGTCCGAGCCGGGGTGGAGACCCAGTACTTC.

This clonotype has just one count. The CDR3, as DNA: TGCGCCAGCAGCTTCTTACCGACCGGGACAGAAGAGACCCAGTACTTC. It translates to CASSFLPTGTEETQYF. The chain carries TRBV5-1 and TRBJ2-5; TRBD1 matches 7 bases. The V segment lost 2 bases and the J segment 3 bases; nucleotides outside the gene matches: 10. The CDR3 is 16 residues long. Germline V gives CDR1 SGHRS, CDR2 YFSETQ.

The chain is built from TRBV20-1 and TRBJ2-3; D call uncertain. V dropped 0 bases and J dropped 0 bases, with 4 bases sitting between them. This CDR3 contains 13 residues. Germline V gene lookup returns CDR1 DFQATT and CDR2 SNEGSKA (reference sequence). The CDR3: CSAREVSTDTQYF. CDR3 sequence (DNA): TGCAGTGCTAGAGAAGTTAGCACAGATACGCAGTATTTT.

This sequence joins TRBV20-1 and TRBJ2-5; D is uncertain. The CDR3 extends over 14 amino acids. Germline V gives CDR1 DFQATT, CDR2 SNEGSKA (reference sequence). Trimming left V 3 bases short and J 5 bases short, with 16 bases between. The chain's CDR3 is CSARVSNLGETQYF. CDR3 sequence (DNA): TGCAGTGCTAGGGTATCCAACTTGGGGGAGACCCAGTACTTC.

J is TRBJ1-1 and V is TRBV12-3 or TRBV12-4; D not resolved. The length of the CDR3 is 13 residues. The V and J ends lost 5 bases and 1 base respectively, with 8 bases between them. In DNA form, the CDR3 reads TGTGCCAGCAGTGCGGGAGGGAACACTGAAGCTTTCTTT. Protein sequence: CASSAGGNTEAFF.

The chain joins TRBV4-3 to TRBJ1-2, with 8 bases fitting TRBD1. Losses at the gene ends were 0 bases for V and 3 bases for J; bases not matched to a gene: 12. Per germline, CDR1 LGHNA and CDR2 YSLEER. The length of the CDR3 is 18 residues. The CDR3 DNA reads TGCGCCAGCAGCCAAGATTGGGCAGGGGGCACAGGTTACTATGGCTACACCTTC. It specifies CASSQDWAGGTGYYGYTF.

The chain employs TRBV20-1 and TRBJ2-5; TRBD2 matches 8 bases. V gave up 0 bases and J gave up 4 bases; unmatched junction bases: 7. The germline V gene has CDR1 DFQATT and CDR2 SNEGSKA (reference sequence). This CDR3 region has 15 residues. Here the CDR3 reads CSARDLLAGLETQYF. The DNA of the CDR3 is TGCAGTGCTAGAGATCTTCTAGCGGGTTTAGAGACCCAGTACTTC.

This clonotype was seen a handful of times. J is TRBJ2-7 and V is TRBV7-8; D not certain. The length of the CDR3 is 14 residues. CDR1 and CDR2 (germline): SGHVS, FQNEAQ. Trimming cost V 0 bases and J 3 bases, with 9 bases left between them. Here the CDR3 DNA reads TGTGCCAGCAGCTTAGCGGTGACAAACTACGAGCAGTACTTC. Translating gives CASSLAVTNYEQYF. The variable domain in full, completed from reference TRBV7-8 and TRBJ2-7, reads GAGVSQSPRYKVAKRGQDVALRCDPISGHVSLFWYQQALGQGPEFLTYFQNEAQLDKSGLPSDRFFAERPEGSVSTLKIQRTQQEDSAVYLCASSLAVTNYEQYFGPGTRLTVT.

The rearrangement joins TRBV20-1 to TRBJ1-2; D gene unclear. The germline CDR1 and CDR2 sequences are DFQATT and SNEGSKA (reference sequence). The CDR3 has 15 residues. Trimming removed 3 bases from V and 0 bases from J, with 14 bases in between. The CDR3 region has the DNA TGCAGTGCTAGTTCTCAGCCGATAGCTAACTATGGCTACACCTTC. Translating gives CSASSQPIANYGYTF.

This clonotype was detected only a few times. The chain has TRBV18 and TRBJ2-1; TRBD1 is a possible D gene (5 bases). Trimming stripped 1 base from V and 8 bases from J, with 12 bases between. Germline CDR1 is KGHSH and CDR2 is LQKENI. The CDR3 covers 14 residues. CDR3 nucleotides: TGTGCCAGCTCACCACTTGGACATGAGGATGAGCAGTTCTTC. Amino acids: CASSPLGHEDEQFF. The entire variable domain, with the rest obtained from reference TRBV18 and TRBJ2-1, is as follows: NAGVMQNPRHLVRRRGQEARLRCSPMKGHSHVYWYRQLPEEGLKFMVYLQKENIIDESGMPKERFSAEFPKEGPSILRIQQVVRGDSAAYFCASSPLGHEDEQFFGPGTRLTVL.

This clonotype was counted between two and nine times. The rearrangement links TRBV18 to TRBJ2-3; possibly TRBD2 for D (5 bases). V was trimmed by 6 bases and J by 5 bases, leaving 6 bases between them. CDR1 is KGHSH, CDR2 LQKENI, per germline. The CDR3 totals 11 residues. In DNA, the CDR3 is TGTGCCAGCTCCGCGGGAGATACGCAGTATTTT. This codes for CASSAGDTQYF.

The chain employs TRBV7-2 and TRBJ2-7, with no clear D. Germline V gene sequence: CDR1 SGHTA, CDR2 FQGNSA. V was clipped by 6 bases and J by 0 bases, with 9 bases between them. CDR3 length: 13 residues. The CDR3 DNA reads as TGTGCCAGCAGTCGTACCTTCTCCTACGAGCAGTACTTC. It specifies CASSRTFSYEQYF.

Only a few counts were recorded for this clonotype. The J gene is TRBJ2-3, the V gene TRBV29-1, with 10 bases identical to TRBD2. Trimming removed 8 bases from V and 4 bases from J; junction bases left unmatched: 9. CDR1 and CDR2 (germline): SQVTM, ANQGSEA. The CDR3 is 14 amino acids. In DNA, the CDR3 is TGCAGCTTCAAGCGGGGGGGCGTCGCAGATACGCAGTATTTT. It specifies CSFKRGGVADTQYF.

This clonotype came up a few times. The chain combines TRBV28 with TRBJ1-2; D is unclear. Looked up from germline, CDR1 is MDHEN and CDR2 is SYDVKM. The CDR3 has 15 amino acids. V lost 3 bases, J lost 4 bases, and 15 bases lay in between. CDR3 nucleotide sequence: TGTGCCAGCAGTTTCCCCCGGCTTGCCCTCTATGGCTACACCTTC. Protein: CASSFPRLALYGYTF.

This clonotype was seen a handful of times. V gene TRBV10-2 combines with J gene TRBJ2-4, with TRBD2 identical over 15 bases. The V gene's germline CDR1 is WSHSY and CDR2 SAAADI. V trimming: 6 bases; J trimming: 9 bases; junction bases outside the gene matches: 9. This CDR3 is built from 16 residues. CDR3: CASRPGTSGGNGIQYF. The CDR3 DNA follows: TGCGCCAGCAGACCCGGGACTAGCGGGGGGAACGGCATTCAGTACTTC.

The V gene is TRBV12-3 or TRBV12-4, the J gene TRBJ2-7, with 8 bases matching TRBD1. Unmatched junction bases numbered 10, after V lost 3 bases and J lost 0 bases. The CDR3 contains 17 residues. CDR3 sequence (DNA): TGTGCCAGCAGTTTCCCCCCCCAGGGGGCACGCTCCTACGAGCAGTACTTC. Translating it yields CASSFPPQGARSYEQYF.

In its sample, this clonotype was seen a few times. This chain links TRBV20-1 with TRBJ2-7; D is ambiguous. V lost 5 bases and J lost 6, with 17 bases in between. This CDR3 region has 13 residues. Germline V gives CDR1 DFQATT, CDR2 SNEGSKA (reference sequence). DNA for the CDR3: TGCAGTGCTCCCGGGTCTCCCTGGAGCGAGCAGTACTTC. Translated: CSAPGSPWSEQYF.

The rearrangement joins TRBV20-1 to TRBJ1-2; D uncertain. Germline V gene lookup returns CDR1 DFQATT and CDR2 SNEGSKA (reference sequence). The CDR3 sequence is 11 residues long. V was clipped by 5 bases and J by 5 bases, with 9 bases between them. CDR3 region: CSASQIYGYTF. The CDR3 nucleotides read TGCAGTGCTTCCCAGATTTATGGCTACACCTTC.

The chain has TRBV5-1 and TRBJ1-1, with D possibly matching TRBD1 (5 bases). CDR3 length: 15 amino acids. Per germline, CDR1 SGHRS and CDR2 YFSETQ. V was clipped by 0 bases and J by 1 base, with 10 bases between them. Here the CDR3 reads CASSLEGRANTEAFF. Written as DNA, the CDR3 is TGCGCCAGCAGCTTGGAAGGCAGGGCGAACACTGAAGCTTTCTTT.

There are a few counts of this clonotype. The rearrangement uses TRBV29-1 and TRBJ2-5; D ambiguous. Germline CDR1 reads SQVTM; CDR2 reads ANQGSEA. This CDR3 has 12 residues. The V end was cut by 5 bases, the J end by 4 bases, with 11 bases between. In nucleotides, the CDR3 is TGCAGCGTTCAGTCCAGGTTAGAGACCCAGTACTTC. This encodes CSVQSRLETQYF.

The table lists this clonotype with a few counts. The chain carries TRBV29-1 and TRBJ1-2; the D gene is possibly TRBD1 (6 bases). Germline V lookup: CDR1 SQVTM, CDR2 ANQGSEA. Trimming stripped 1 base from V and 3 bases from J, with 9 bases between. The CDR3 spans 13 residues. DNA for the CDR3: TGCAGCGTTGAAGCAAGGACAGACTATGGCTACACCTTC. This codes for CSVEARTDYGYTF.